The sequence of this T cell receptor (beta chain) was determined in a study of T cell responses to AZD1222 COVID-19 vaccine. Study overall: Second-dose groups at about 4 or about 12 weeks were pooled. Notes on the study in general: The donors showed a predominance of white British ancestry and of females, with possible underestimation of clonal diversity.

About this clone: Its antigen is undetermined.

Assay used: immunoSEQ multiplex PCR; TCRdb lists only in-frame clones, some missing. The sample yields roughly 83,000 clones, roughly 82% seen once. J lost 4 bases, V lost 5 bases, and 17 bases had no gene match. Germline-derived CDR1 and CDR2 are MGHRA and YSYEKL. This CDR3 has 18 amino acids. The receptor was isolated from an adult in good health. V usage is TRBV4-1 and J usage is TRBJ1-5; 7 nucleotides match TRBD1. Source: peripheral blood, taken on day 0 of AZD1222 vaccination. In DNA, the CDR3 is TGCGCCAGCAGCGAACACATAATACTACAGGGGCGGAATCAGCCCCAGCATTTT. Its translation is CASSEHIILQGRNQPQHF.